These T cell receptor beta chains were read from a single sample in a study of blood T cell repertoires in COVID-19. Assay used: immunoSEQ multiplex PCR; TCRdb lists only in-frame clones, some missing. Of about 77,000 clones listed, approximately 88% are singletons. Sequencing was performed on peripheral blood. The origin of the receptors is a woman aged 80 or over with acute or convalescent COVID-19. Both conserved end residues are part of each CDR3. The D gene is left open where the match is weak. Size is stated for part of the rows, as once, few or many counts, or as a class when the clone is expanded.

TRBV6-2/TRBV6-3	TRBD1	.	TRBJ2-1	15	TGTGCCAGCAGCCGAACCGGGACAGATTACAATGAGCAGTTCTTC	CASSRTGTDYNEQFF
TRBV5-6	.	.	TRBJ1-1	14	TGTGCCAGCAGTTCTGGAGGGCGGAACACTGAAGCTTTCTTT	CASSSGGRNTEAFF
TRBV4-2	.	.	TRBJ1-6	12	TGTGCCAGCAGCCAAGACGATTCACCCCTCCACTTT	CASSQDDSPLHF
TRBV19	.	.	TRBJ1-2	13	TGTGCCAGTAGTATGGAGGGAAACTATGGCTACACCTTC	CASSMEGNYGYTF
TRBV2	TRBD1	.	TRBJ1-1	15	TGTGCCAGCAGGTCCGGGACAGGGCGAACCACTGAAGCTTTCTTT	CASRSGTGRTTEAFF
TRBV14	.	once	TRBJ2-3	18	TGTGCCAGCAGCCCCTTAGTTATAAGGCGCGGGGGCACAGATACGCAGTATTTT	CASSPLVIRRGGTDTQYF
TRBV12-3/TRBV12-4	TRBD2	few	TRBJ2-1	13	TGTGCCAGCGGGACTAGCGGCTGGAATGAGCAGTTCTTC	CASGTSGWNEQFF
TRBV2	TRBD2	.	TRBJ2-3	15	TGTGCCAGCAACCTGGGGACTAGCGGGGCAGATACGCAGTATTTT	CASNLGTSGADTQYF
TRBV15	TRBD2	.	TRBJ2-1	15	TGTGCCACCAGCAGAGATCGGCTAGCGGGAGGTGAGCAGTTCTTC	CATSRDRLAGGEQFF
TRBV5-4	TRBD1	.	TRBJ1-2	16	TGTGCCAGCAGCCCTCCGGGACAGGGTACGGGCTATGGCTACACCTTC	CASSPPGQGTGYGYTF
TRBV7-2	TRBD2	.	TRBJ2-3	15	TGTGCCAGCAGCGCCCCGGGACTAGCGGGAGATACGCAGTATTTT	CASSAPGLAGDTQYF
TRBV5-5	.	.	TRBJ1-4	16	TGTGCCAGCAGCCCGGGGGGCAAGGGGAAGGGTGAAAAACTGTTTTTT	CASSPGGKGKGEKLFF
TRBV20-1	.	.	TRBJ1-2	14	TGCAGTGCTAGTCCCGGGACTCAGAGAGGCGGCTACACCTTC	CSASPGTQRGGYTF
TRBV5-6	TRBD1	.	TRBJ2-7	15	TGTGCCAGCAGCTTCGGGACAGTCCCATACTACGAGCAGTACTTC	CASSFGTVPYYEQYF
TRBV7-2	.	.	TRBJ2-1	11	TGTGCCAGCAGCCAGGGGACGGAGCAGTTCTTC	CASSQGTEQFF
TRBV4-1	.	.	TRBJ1-2	15	TGCGCCAGCAGCCAAGAGTGGGGGGGGAGCTATGGCTACACCTTC	CASSQEWGGSYGYTF
TRBV25-1	TRBD1	.	TRBJ2-3	16	TGTGCCAGCAGTGACCGGGACAGTCTTTTGGGGAATACGCAGTATTTT	CASSDRDSLLGNTQYF
TRBV7-6	.	.	TRBJ1-3	15	TGTGCCAGCAGCTTAGGATACAGCTCTGGAAACACCATATATTTT	CASSLGYSSGNTIYF
TRBV3-1/TRBV3-2	.	.	TRBJ1-1	14	TGTGCCAGCAGCCAGTGGTTGGCGGCCACTGAAGCTTTCTTT	CASSQWLAATEAFF
TRBV25-1	TRBD2	.	TRBJ2-7	16	TGTGCCAGCAGTGACCCTCGGACTAGCGGGGGCTACGAGCAGTACTTC	CASSDPRTSGGYEQYF
TRBV18	.	.	TRBJ1-1	13	TGTGCCAGCTCACCGAACAGGGACACTGAAGCTTTCTTT	CASSPNRDTEAFF
TRBV19	TRBD1	.	TRBJ1-1	13	TGTGCCAGTGCCCCATCACGGACAGGACGAGCTTTCTTT	CASAPSRTGRAFF
TRBV3-1/TRBV3-2	.	.	TRBJ1-3	17	TGTGCCAGCAGCCAAAGAACAGGAAGAGTCTCTGGAAACACCATATATTTT	CASSQRTGRVSGNTIYF
TRBV5-8	TRBD1	.	TRBJ1-5	17	TGTGCCAGCAGCTTGGGAGGGGGCCTAAGGAGCAATCAGCCCCAGCATTTT	CASSLGGGLRSNQPQHF
TRBV3-1/TRBV3-2	.	few	TRBJ2-2	16	TGTGCCAGCAGCCAAGAGGCAGGGAACGTACCGGGGGAGCTGTTTTTT	CASSQEAGNVPGELFF
TRBV10-1	TRBD2	.	TRBJ2-1	15	TGCGCCAGCAGTGAGTCCCCACTAGCGAGCTATGAGCAGTTCTTC	CASSESPLASYEQFF
TRBV5-1	TRBD1	.	TRBJ2-3	14	TGCGCCAGCACCCGAGGGACAGCCGAAGATACGCAGTATTTT	CASTRGTAEDTQYF
TRBV5-1	TRBD2	.	TRBJ2-7	15	TGCGCCAGCAGCTTGGGAGGGACTAGCTTCTACGAGCAGTACTTC	CASSLGGTSFYEQYF
TRBV5-1	.	.	TRBJ1-3	16	TGCGCCAGCAGCTTGGACAGGACGAACTCTGGAAACACCATATATTTT	CASSLDRTNSGNTIYF
TRBV14	.	.	TRBJ1-6	16	TGTGCCAGCAGCCAAGGGCGGCCCAGGGATAATTCACCCCTCCACTTT	CASSQGRPRDNSPLHF
TRBV19	.	.	TRBJ1-1	16	TGTGCCAGTAGTTCAAGAACCGGGACAACGAACACTGAAGCTTTCTTT	CASSSRTGTTNTEAFF
TRBV11-2	.	.	TRBJ2-3	13	TGTGCCAGCAGCCTAATTAGCACAGATACGCAGTATTTT	CASSLISTDTQYF
TRBV4-2	TRBD2	.	TRBJ2-5	17	TGTGCCAGCAGCCAAGTTGGTAGCGGGGGGCCCCAAGAGACCCAGTACTTC	CASSQVGSGGPQETQYF
TRBV25-1	TRBD1	.	TRBJ1-3	12	TGTGCCACCCGGACAGGAGGGGACACCATATATTTT	CATRTGGDTIYF
TRBV5-6	TRBD1	.	TRBJ1-6	15	TGTGCCAGCGGCCGGACAGGGGAGTTTTCTTCACCCCTCCACTTT	CASGRTGEFSSPLHF
TRBV19	.	few	TRBJ2-3	16	TGTGCCAGTAGTACCTTCGGGTCTAGCAGGGGAGATACGCAGTATTTT	CASSTFGSSRGDTQYF
TRBV18	TRBD1	.	TRBJ2-1	14	TGTGCCAGCTCACCGGGACAGGGCTACAATGAGCAGTTCTTC	CASSPGQGYNEQFF
TRBV27	.	.	TRBJ2-7	13	TGTGCCAGCAGTTTATCTGGGGGCCTCGAGCAGTACTTC	CASSLSGGLEQYF
TRBV3-1/TRBV3-2	TRBD2	few	TRBJ2-7	15	TGTGCCAGCAGCCCACTGACTAGCTTGACGTACGAGCAGTACTTC	CASSPLTSLTYEQYF
TRBV10-2	TRBD1	.	TRBJ1-2	14	TGCGCCAGCAGCCCAGGGACAGGGGCTGGGGGCTACACCTTC	CASSPGTGAGGYTF
TRBV5-1	TRBD2	.	TRBJ2-1	19	TGCGCCAGCAGCGGATCGAAACTAGCGGGAGGCCCCCCCTACAATGAGCAGTTCTTC	CASSGSKLAGGPPYNEQFF
TRBV12-3/TRBV12-4	.	.	TRBJ2-7	13	TGTGCCAGCAGTTTAGCGGGAGTTGGCGAGCAGTACTTC	CASSLAGVGEQYF
TRBV18	TRBD1	.	TRBJ1-1	15	TGTGCCAGCTCAGCTACGACAGGGGGCTTTGCTGAAGCTTTCTTT	CASSATTGGFAEAFF
TRBV10-3	TRBD1	.	TRBJ1-2	17	TGTGCCATCAGTGAGTCTCGGGCGCGGCAGGGGGCGAATGGCTACACCTTC	CAISESRARQGANGYTF
TRBV11-2	TRBD2	.	TRBJ2-7	16	TGTGCCAGCAGCCCGGGGTCTAGCGGGAACTCCTACGAGCAGTACTTC	CASSPGSSGNSYEQYF
TRBV7-3	TRBD2	.	TRBJ2-3	16	TGTGCCAGCAGCTTGGAGGGACTAGCGGGGTCAGATACGCAGTATTTT	CASSLEGLAGSDTQYF
TRBV18	TRBD1	few	TRBJ1-4	14	TGTGCCAGCTCACTCGGGACAGGGGAAAAAAAACTGTTTTTT	CASSLGTGEKKLFF
TRBV2	.	.	TRBJ1-1	13	TGTGCCAGCAGTGATATGGTTCAGGGAAAAGCTTTCTTT	CASSDMVQGKAFF
TRBV5-1	TRBD1	.	TRBJ1-1	15	TGCGCCAGCAGCCCGACAGGGGCTCTGAACACTGAAGCTTTCTTT	CASSPTGALNTEAFF
TRBV10-1	TRBD1	.	TRBJ2-1	15	TGCGCCAGCAGTCCTCAACAGGGGGCGGGGAATGAGCAGTTCTTC	CASSPQQGAGNEQFF
TRBV7-2	TRBD2	.	TRBJ2-4	14	TGTGCCAGCAGCTTATCCCTCTTAGCGGGGGGTCAGTACTTC	CASSLSLLAGGQYF
TRBV18	TRBD1	.	TRBJ1-1	14	TGTGCCAGCTCTCAAGGACAGGGGAGGGCTGAAGCTTTCTTT	CASSQGQGRAEAFF
TRBV21-1	.	.	TRBJ2-4	15	TGTGCCAGCAGCCCCCCCGCGGTAGCCAAAAACATTCAGTACTTC	CASSPPAVAKNIQYF
TRBV20-1	.	.	TRBJ2-7	11	TGCAGTGCTAGAGGGAGTTACGAGCAGTACTTC	CSARGSYEQYF
TRBV12-3/TRBV12-4	.	.	TRBJ1-2	13	TGTGCCAGCAGTTCAGGAGGAATACTCCCTTACACCTTC	CASSSGGILPYTF
TRBV5-1	.	.	TRBJ2-6	16	TGCGCCAGCAGCTTGGCGCTCGGCTCTGGGGCCAACGTCCTGACTTTC	CASSLALGSGANVLTF
TRBV27	.	.	TRBJ2-1	13	TGTGCCAGCAGTTATCAGAAAAACAATGAGCAGTTCTTC	CASSYQKNNEQFF